The T cell receptor (beta chain) described here comes from a study of identical twins. TCRdb analysed the 5' RACE reads with MiXCR anew, one entry per CDR3 protein. The repertoire holds 700,000 or so distinct CDR3 sequences, with around 20% as singletons. This clonotype occurred many times. The target antigen is unknown. Study-wide points: Beta clonotypes that were abundant in cord blood contained fewer insertions, a pattern absent from memory repertoires.

Losses at the gene ends were 7 bases for V and 3 bases for J; bases not matched to a gene: 7. Germline V gene data show CDR1 as SNHLY and CDR2 as FYNNEI. The CDR3 loop spans 15 amino acids. These same records also appear under a second study, on T cells expressing NK-cell markers. This second study notes: Of the CD8+ T cell pool in several donors, roughly 1.0-8% was accounted for by dominant NKG2C+ clonotypes. Dominance of the CD3+CD56-NKG2C+ fraction by these clonotypes also held in a handful of donors.

The chain couples TRBV2 to TRBJ2-5, with 11 positions matching TRBD1. Sequencing was done on a sample of PBMCs. The receptor comes from a woman aged 18-35 years in good health. Here the CDR3 reads CASTSGTGGKETQYF. CDR3 nucleotide sequence: TGTGCCAGCACCTCCGGGACAGGGGGAAAAGAGACCCAGTACTTC.